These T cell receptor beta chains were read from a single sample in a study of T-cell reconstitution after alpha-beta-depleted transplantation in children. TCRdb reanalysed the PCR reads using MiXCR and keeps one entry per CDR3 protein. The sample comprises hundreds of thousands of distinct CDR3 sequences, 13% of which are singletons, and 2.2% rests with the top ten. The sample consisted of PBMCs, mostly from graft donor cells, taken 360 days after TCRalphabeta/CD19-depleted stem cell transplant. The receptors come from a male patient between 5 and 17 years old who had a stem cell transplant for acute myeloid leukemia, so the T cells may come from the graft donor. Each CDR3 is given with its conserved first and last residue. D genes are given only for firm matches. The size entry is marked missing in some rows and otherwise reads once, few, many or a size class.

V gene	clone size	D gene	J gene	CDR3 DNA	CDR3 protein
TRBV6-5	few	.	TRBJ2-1	TGTGCCAGCAGTTACGGCTGGAGTAATGAGCAGTTCTTC	CASSYGWSNEQFF
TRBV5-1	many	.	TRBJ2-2	TGCGCCAGCACTTTACGACGGACAACCGGGGAGCTGTTTTTT	CASTLRRTTGELFF
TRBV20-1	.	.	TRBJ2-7	TGCAGTGCTAGCCCGGACCGGGCCTTAATGGGGGGGGGCTTTTACGAGCAGTACTTC	CSASPDRALMGGGFYEQYF
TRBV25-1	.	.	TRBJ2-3	TGTGCCAGCAGTGATACTTCCCCCCGGCTGAGCACAGATACGCAGTATTTT	CASSDTSPRLSTDTQYF
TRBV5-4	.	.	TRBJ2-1	TGTGCCAGCAGCTCCCAACCACCGGCCCCGAACTCGAATGAGCAGTTCTTC	CASSSQPPAPNSNEQFF
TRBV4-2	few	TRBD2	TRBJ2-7	TGTGCCAGCAGCCAAGGGGGAGGCGGGAGGGCCGAGCAGTACTTC	CASSQGGGGRAEQYF
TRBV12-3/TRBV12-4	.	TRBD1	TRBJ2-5	TGTGCCAGCAGTCCGGGACAGGTTTGGGAGACCCAGTACTTC	CASSPGQVWETQYF
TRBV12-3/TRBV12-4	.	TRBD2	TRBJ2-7	TGTGCCAGCAGTTTAGCGGGAGGGGTTAGAGAGCAGTACTTC	CASSLAGGVREQYF
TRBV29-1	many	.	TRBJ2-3	TGCAGCGTCTCCGACGGGACAGATACGCAGTATTTT	CSVSDGTDTQYF
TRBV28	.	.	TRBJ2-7	TGTGCCAGCAGTCCCCCACAGTTTTCCTACGAGCAGTACTTC	CASSPPQFSYEQYF
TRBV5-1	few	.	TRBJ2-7	TGCGCCAGCAGCCGAGGTTTGAGAAACGAGCAGTACTTC	CASSRGLRNEQYF
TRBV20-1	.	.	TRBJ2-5	TGCAGTGTTGACGATCTCACCCTTGCTGTTCAAGAGACCCAGTACTTC	CSVDDLTLAVQETQYF
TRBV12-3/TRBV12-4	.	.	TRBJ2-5	TGTGCCAGCAGTTTATCCCCGGCGGTGGCCCAGTACTTC	CASSLSPAVAQYF
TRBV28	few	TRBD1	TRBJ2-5	TGTGCCAGCATAGGGACAGGGGAGACCCAGTACTTC	CASIGTGETQYF
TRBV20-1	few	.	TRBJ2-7	TGCAGTGCTAGAGGGGGCAGGCTAGGATACGAGCAGTACTTC	CSARGGRLGYEQYF
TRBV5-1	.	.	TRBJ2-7	TGCGCCAGCAGCACGGGGCGAGGGGAGCAGTACTTC	CASSTGRGEQYF
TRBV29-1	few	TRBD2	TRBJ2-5	TGCAGCGTGGGGAGGACTAGCGGGACCTTTGAGACCCAGTACTTC	CSVGRTSGTFETQYF
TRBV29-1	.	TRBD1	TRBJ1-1	TGCAGCGTATACGGACTACAGGGGGCGCCGGCTTTCTTT	CSVYGLQGAPAFF
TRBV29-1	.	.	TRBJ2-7	TGCAGCGTTGAACTGAAGAGATACGAGCAGTACTTC	CSVELKRYEQYF
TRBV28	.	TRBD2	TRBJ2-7	TGTGCCACCTATGTAGCGGGACCCTCCTACGAGCAGTACTTC	CATYVAGPSYEQYF
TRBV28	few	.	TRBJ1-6	TGTGCCAGCACCCCAACGACAGGAAGCAATTCACCCCTCCACTTT	CASTPTTGSNSPLHF
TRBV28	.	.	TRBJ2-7	TGTGCCAGCAGTCATCTTGGCGCTACCTACGAGCAGTACTTC	CASSHLGATYEQYF
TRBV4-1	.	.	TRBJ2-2	TGCGCCAGCAGCCTCGACGGGGCCGCTCCCGGGGAGCTGTTTTTT	CASSLDGAAPGELFF
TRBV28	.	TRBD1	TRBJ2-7	TGTGCCAGCATCTATAGGGACAGGTCCTACGAGCAGTACTTC	CASIYRDRSYEQYF
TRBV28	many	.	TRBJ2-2	TGTGCCAGCAGTCTGCGGAACGCGGGCCGCGGGACCGGGGAGCTGTTTTTT	CASSLRNAGRGTGELFF
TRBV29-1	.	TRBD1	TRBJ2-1	TGCAGCCCCTTTTCCTCCGGGACAGAGTACAATGAGCAGTTCTTC	CSPFSSGTEYNEQFF
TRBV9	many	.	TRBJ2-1	TGTGCCAGCAGCGTAGCTACAGGGGACTTAGGTGAGCAGTTCTTC	CASSVATGDLGEQFF
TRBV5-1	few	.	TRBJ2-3	TGCGCCAGCAGCTTGGACGCAGGGCTAGCCGCAGATACGCAGTATTTT	CASSLDAGLAADTQYF
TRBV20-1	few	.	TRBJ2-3	TGCAGTGCCCCAGACCGGGCGGAAAGGGGCACAGATACGCAGTATTTT	CSAPDRAERGTDTQYF
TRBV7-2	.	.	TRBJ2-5	TGTGCCAGCAGCCCTCTTGGGGGTAATGTTAGGGGGACCCAGTACTTC	CASSPLGGNVRGTQYF
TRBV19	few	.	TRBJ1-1	TGTGCCAGTAACCCCGCAAACAGGGCCACTGAAGCTTTCTTT	CASNPANRATEAFF
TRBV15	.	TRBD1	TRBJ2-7	TGTGCCACCAGCTCCCCCGGGACAGGGACAATTTTTTACGAGCAGTACTTC	CATSSPGTGTIFYEQYF
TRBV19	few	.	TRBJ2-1	TGTGCCAGTAGTATTCTAAGCTCCTACAATGAGCAGTTCTTC	CASSILSSYNEQFF
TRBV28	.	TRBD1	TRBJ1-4	TGTGCCGCAGGGGGCGGACCAACTAATGAAAAACTGTTTTTT	CAAGGGPTNEKLFF
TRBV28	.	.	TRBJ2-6	TGTGCCAGCAGCCCAAAGTTCCGGGGCGCTGGGGCCAACGTCCTGACTTTC	CASSPKFRGAGANVLTF
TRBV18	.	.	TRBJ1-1	TGTGCCAGCTCCCACGGCAAGGTGAACACTGAAGCTTTCTTT	CASSHGKVNTEAFF
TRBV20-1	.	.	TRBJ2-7	TGCAGTGCTCCTCTCCCCGGGGGGCACGAGCAGTACTTC	CSAPLPGGHEQYF
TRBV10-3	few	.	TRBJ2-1	TGTGCCATCAGTGAGTCGCGGGACAATGAGCAGTTCTTC	CAISESRDNEQFF
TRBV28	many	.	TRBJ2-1	TGTGCCAGCAGTCCCAGGGGATCCTACAATGAGCAGTTCTTC	CASSPRGSYNEQFF
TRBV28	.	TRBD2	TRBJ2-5	TGTGCCAGCGGTCTGGGAGTAGCGGGAGGCTGGACCCAGTACTTC	CASGLGVAGGWTQYF
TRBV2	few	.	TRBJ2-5	TGTGCCAGCACGAGGGTGGAAAAGACCCAGTACTTC	CASTRVEKTQYF
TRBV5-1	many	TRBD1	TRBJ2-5	TGCGCCAGCAGCTTGGGAAACAGGGGTCAAGAGACCCAGTACTTC	CASSLGNRGQETQYF
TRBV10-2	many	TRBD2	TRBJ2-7	TGCGCCAGCAATCTGGGGACTAGCGGGAGTTACGAGCAGTACTTC	CASNLGTSGSYEQYF
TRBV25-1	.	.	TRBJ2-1	TGTGCCAGCAGTGAATCGATCCGGGTTTCCTACAATGAGCAGTTCTTC	CASSESIRVSYNEQFF
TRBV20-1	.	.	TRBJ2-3	TGCAGTGCTGGTGAGGGGTTAACACGAGATACGCAGTATTTT	CSAGEGLTRDTQYF
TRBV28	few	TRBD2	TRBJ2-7	TGTGCCAGCAGTTTATTTGTCAGAACTAGCGGGACCCTCTCCTACGAGCAGTACTTC	CASSLFVRTSGTLSYEQYF